This TCR beta chain was sequenced during a study of Ad26.COV2.S vaccination and SARS-CoV-2 variants. Study at large: By the intramuscular route, Ad26.COV2.S was given once, or twice 56 days apart. Regarding the study as a whole: Total T cell responses were possibly underestimated by TCR breadth and depth analyses. Vaccine recipients and placebo recipients showed similar non-spike TCR breadth.

The treatment is: 15 to 20 received Ad26.COV2.S at low or high dose, single or two shots; a few received placebo; per-sample allocation not given. Day 63 after the first vaccine or placebo injection was the time point for sampling. The donor was a Boston adult aged 18-55 years. Profiling relied on immunoSEQ multiplex PCR, and the TCRdb table lists in-frame clones only, not all of them. The data hold roughly 240,000 clones, with around 89% observed a single time. Worth noting for this clone: Its antigen remains unknown.

The TCR sequence derives from a person aged 18-65 years who received the Ad26.COV2.S COVID-19 vaccine or a placebo. This specimen was peripheral blood, taken in a trial of Ad26.COV2.S vaccine versus placebo.

DNA for the CDR3: TGTGCCAGTAGGGGGACAGGGTTCTATAGCAATCAGCCCCAGCATTTT. Protein product: CASRGTGFYSNQPQHF. This chain joins TRBV19 and TRBJ1-5; 9 bases fit TRBD1. The ends lost 6 bases at V and 0 bases at J; junction bases unmatched: 6. The CDR3 contains 16 residues. Germline CDR1 reads LNHDA; CDR2 reads SQIVND (reference sequence).